The 26 T cell receptor beta chains given below trace back to one sample, sequenced in a study of blood T cells in healthy people across ages. Primed by a sample-barcoded 5' primer and a J-beta primer mix, a second PCR proceeded for roughly 6 to 12 cycles. Each CDR3 protein gets one entry after TCRdb re-called the 5' RACE reads with MiXCR. The sample yields around 990,000 distinct CDR3 sequences, more than 30% seen once. Sequences were obtained from blood. These TCRs come from a man aged 18 to 30 in good health.

The sample holds a few counts of this clonotype. This chain joins TRBV4-2 and TRBJ1-1; 7 nucleotides agree with TRBD1. The CDR3 extends over 15 amino acids. Per the germline V gene, CDR1 is LGHNA and CDR2 is YNFKEQ. The junction had 4 bases not matched to a gene; V was cut back by 1 base and J by 2 bases. As DNA, the CDR3 is TGTGCCAGCAGCCAAGTCCACAGGGGTAACACTGAAGCTTTCTTT. Protein product: CASSQVHRGNTEAFF.

This clonotype was counted only a few times. The chain combines TRBV28 with TRBJ1-6, with D possibly being TRBD1 (5 bases). Per germline, CDR1 MDHEN and CDR2 SYDVKM. This CDR3 is built from 14 residues. Trimming stripped 6 bases from V and 7 bases from J, with 13 bases between. In DNA, the CDR3 is TGTGCCAGCAGGAGGGGAGGCAGAAATTCACCCCTCCACTTT. This translates into CASRRGGRNSPLHF.

This clonotype was found once. This chain joins TRBV7-8 and TRBJ2-1; D unclear. CDR1 and CDR2 (germline): SGHVS, FQNEAQ. CDR3 length: 11 residues. The V gene lost 1 base and the J gene lost 13 bases, with 8 bases spanning the gap. The chain's CDR3 is CASSLGQDQFF. CDR3 bases: TGTGCCAGCAGCTTAGGGCAGGATCAGTTCTTC. Full variable domain (rest looked up from reference TRBV7-8 and TRBJ2-1): GAGVSQSPRYKVAKRGQDVALRCDPISGHVSLFWYQQALGQGPEFLTYFQNEAQLDKSGLPSDRFFAERPEGSVSTLKIQRTQQEDSAVYLCASSLGQDQFFGPGTRLTVL.

This clonotype has more than one count but fewer than ten. The chain combines TRBV29-1 with TRBJ1-2, with D possibly being TRBD1 (5 bases). V was shortened by 8 bases and J by 2 bases, with 15 bases between the two germline ends. Germline-derived CDR1 and CDR2 are SQVTM and ANQGSEA. CDR3 length: 13 residues. The CDR3 bases are TGCAGCACCGGAGAGTGGGGCAACTATGGCTACACCTTC. Translation: CSTGEWGNYGYTF.

The chain recombines TRBV20-1 with TRBJ2-1; D unclear. Germline V gene lookup returns CDR1 DFQATT and CDR2 SNEGSKA (reference sequence). V lost 2 bases and J 6 bases, leaving 8 bases between the germline ends. The CDR3 is made up of 12 amino acids. CDR3 residues: CSARQVFNEQFF. DNA for the CDR3: TGCAGTGCTAGACAAGTCTTCAATGAGCAGTTCTTC.

The chain employs TRBV7-2 and TRBJ1-3; D is ambiguous. This CDR3 has 17 amino acids. Deletions cut 1 base from V and 0 bases from J, with 13 bases between. Looked up from germline, CDR1 is SGHTA and CDR2 is FQGNSA. CDR3 coding DNA: TGTGCCAGCAGCTTAGAAGAAGTCCGTGCCTCTGGAAACACCATATATTTT. Protein product: CASSLEEVRASGNTIYF.

The V gene is TRBV4-1, the J gene TRBJ1-5; 11 bases match TRBD1. The CDR3 sequence is 15 residues long. V was pared by 2 bases and J by 7 bases, with 4 bases of the junction left unmatched. CDR1 is MGHRA, CDR2 YSYEKL, per germline. DNA of the CDR3: TGCGCCAGCAGCCAACCGGGACAGGGGGAACAGCCCCAGCATTTT. Residues: CASSQPGQGEQPQHF.

The J gene is TRBJ1-5, the V gene TRBV21-1; the table names TRBD1, a call not compared with the DNA. TRBV21-1 is assigned pseudogene status. The CDR3 sequence is 13 residues long. The CDR3 bases are TGTGCCAGCAGAGGACAGGTCGGTCAGCCCCAGCATTTT. Residues: CASRGQVGQPQHF.

A word on this clonotype: A much larger clonotype is one base distant, so this may be a read error. The rearrangement uses TRBV28 and TRBJ2-1; unclear D gene. The V gene lost 7 bases and the J gene lost 3 bases, with 4 bases spanning the gap. CDR1 is MDHEN, CDR2 SYDVKM, per germline. The CDR3 is 11 residues long. The CDR3, as DNA: TGTGCCAGCAAGGACTACAATGAGCAGTTCTTC. It encodes CASKDYNEQFF. The complete variable domain, with remaining parts taken from reference TRBV28 and TRBJ2-1, reads DVKVTQSSRYLVKRTGEKVFLECVQDMDHENMFWYRQDPGLGLRLIYFSYDVKMKEKGDIPEGYSVSREKKERFSLILESASTNQTSMYLCASKDYNEQFFGPGTRLTVL.

The V gene is TRBV28, the J gene TRBJ2-1; 7 nucleotides align to TRBD2. CDR1 is MDHEN and CDR2 is SYDVKM in the germline V gene. The CDR3 is 16 residues long. Unmatched junction bases numbered 10, after V lost 4 bases and J lost 4 bases. CDR3 nucleotide sequence: TGTGCCAGCAGTTCCCAGTGGGAGGGGCCGTACAATGAGCAGTTCTTC. Translation: CASSSQWEGPYNEQFF.

The chain has TRBV27 and TRBJ1-1, with unresolved D. Germline V gives CDR1 MNHEY, CDR2 SMNVEV (reference sequence). The V end lost 6 bases, the J end lost 0 bases, and 8 bases lay between the germline ends. CDR3 size: 13 residues. CDR3 sequence (DNA): TGTGCCAGCAGCCGCCGGGTGAACACTGAAGCTTTCTTT. Translating it yields CASSRRVNTEAFF.

This clonotype was found many times. The V and J genes are TRBV7-2 and TRBJ2-1, with D perhaps matching TRBD1 (5 bases). The CDR3 is 13 residues long. Trimming took off 3 bases at V and 3 bases at J, with 6 bases between the two ends. From germline, CDR1 is SGHTA and CDR2 FQGNSA. CDR3 nucleotides: TGTGCCAGCAGCTTCACAGGCTACAATGAGCAGTTCTTC. Encoded protein: CASSFTGYNEQFF.

CDR3 residues: CASSEPGQGPEAFF. As DNA, the CDR3 is TGTGCCAGCAGTGAACCGGGACAGGGTCCTGAAGCTTTCTTT. J is TRBJ1-1 and V is TRBV25-1; TRBD1 matches 9 bases. The V gene end was trimmed by 2 bases and the J gene end by 6 bases; junction bases not matched to a gene: 4. CDR3 size: 14 residues. Germline CDR1 MGHDK, CDR2 SYGVNS.

The chain is built from TRBV2 and TRBJ1-1; possible D gene TRBD1, 5 bases. Germline V gives CDR1 SNHLY, CDR2 FYNNEI. With 10 bases removed from V and 3 bases from J, the gap between germline ends came to 18 bases. This CDR3 is 14 amino acids long. CDR3 DNA: TGTGCCAACAAAAAGGACACCTTTTACACTGAAGCTTTCTTT. It codes for CANKKDTFYTEAFF.

This chain uses TRBV5-1 with TRBJ2-5; D remains ambiguous. Trimming pared 0 bases from V and 0 bases from J, leaving 9 bases between. This CDR3 region has 15 residues. Germline CDR1 is SGHRS and CDR2 is YFSETQ. The CDR3 reads CASSLETVYQETQYF. CDR3 DNA: TGCGCCAGCAGCTTGGAAACAGTCTACCAAGAGACCCAGTACTTC.

The chain carries TRBV5-5 and TRBJ1-1; TRBD1 aligns across 8 bases. V shed 4 bases and J 7 bases; nucleotides not matched to a gene: 9. Germline-derived CDR1 and CDR2 are SGHKS and YYEKEE (reference sequence). The CDR3 has 14 residues. CDR3 bases: TGTGCCAGCAGCGCATCTCCGGGACAGGTTGAAGCTTTCTTT. This sequence encodes CASSASPGQVEAFF.

The rearrangement joins TRBV6-6 to TRBJ1-4; D might be TRBD1 (6 bases). The CDR3 length is 17 residues. Trimming stripped 0 bases from V and 3 bases from J, with 14 bases between. Germline V gene sequence: CDR1 MNHNY, CDR2 SVGAGI (reference sequence). CDR3 loop: CASSYSEQGGANEKLFF. Here the CDR3 DNA reads TGTGCCAGCAGTTACTCTGAACAGGGCGGTGCTAATGAAAAACTGTTTTTT.

This clonotype has only a few counts. The rearrangement uses TRBV20-1 and TRBJ2-3; 9 positions agree with TRBD2. Losses at the gene ends were 5 bases for V and 5 bases for J; bases not matched to a gene: 14. Germline CDR1 DFQATT, CDR2 SNEGSKA (reference sequence). The CDR3 covers 16 residues. CDR3 residues: CSAPPGASGAVDTQYF. The CDR3 DNA follows: TGCAGTGCTCCTCCCGGGGCTAGCGGGGCCGTAGATACGCAGTATTTT.

In regard to this clonotype: Germline is not matched at one junction end, which may reflect a read error. The chain employs TRBV2 and TRBJ2-3; D could derive from TRBD1 or TRBD2 (6 bases each). This CDR3 has 14 residues. The germline gives CDR1 SNHLY, CDR2 FYNNEI. The CDR3 DNA reads as TGTGCCGGCAGTGAATACAGGGAGGCAGATACGCAGTATTTT. Its translation: CAGSEYREADTQYF.

The genes are TRBV7-9 and TRBJ2-3; the D gene is possibly TRBD1 (6 bases). This CDR3 comprises 14 residues. V was shortened by 5 bases and J by 5 bases, with 14 bases between the two germline ends. Germline V gene data show CDR1 as SEHNR and CDR2 as FQNEAQ (reference sequence). The CDR3 loop is CASSHRDTLDTQYF. The CDR3 DNA follows: TGTGCCAGCAGCCACCGGGACACCTTAGATACGCAGTATTTT.

The sample holds a few counts of this clonotype. CDR3 in amino acids: CASSLSLRGQGHQPQHF. The CDR3, as DNA: TGTGCCAGCAGTTTATCGTTGCGAGGGCAGGGTCATCAGCCCCAGCATTTT. V usage is TRBV12-3 or TRBV12-4 and J usage is TRBJ1-5; D might be TRBD1 (5 bases). Trimming took 2 bases from V and 5 from J, leaving 19 bases between them. CDR3 length equals 17 residues.

This CDR3 reads CASSLLDAANNEQFF. CDR3 coding DNA: TGTGCCAGCAGCCTACTAGACGCCGCGAACAATGAGCAGTTCTTC. The chain is built from TRBV11-1 and TRBJ2-1, with a tentative D call TRBD2 (5 bases). This CDR3 region has 15 residues. V was trimmed by 5 bases and J by 5 bases, leaving 16 bases between them. The germline gives CDR1 SGHAT, CDR2 FQDESV (reference sequence).

The chain has TRBV12-3 or TRBV12-4 and TRBJ2-2; 10 nucleotides match TRBD1. With 4 bases clipped from V and 2 bases from J, the junction kept 4 bases outside the gene matches. The CDR3 has 16 residues. The CDR3 is CASSSRDRGNTGELFF. DNA of the CDR3: TGTGCCAGCAGTTCCCGGGACAGGGGCAACACCGGGGAGCTGTTTTTT.

J is TRBJ2-2 and V is TRBV7-2, with 7 bases matching TRBD1. The J segment lost 0 bases and the V segment lost 4 bases, leaving 11 bases of the junction unmatched. The CDR3 contains 18 residues. Germline values: CDR1 SGHTA, CDR2 FQGNSA. In nucleotides, the CDR3 is TGTGCCAGCAGCTCGAAGTCGGGACAGCTTACGAACACCGGGGAGCTGTTTTTT. Translated: CASSSKSGQLTNTGELFF.

This clonotype turned up a few times. The chain couples TRBV6-2 or TRBV6-3 to TRBJ1-2; 9 bases agree with TRBD1. Germline assignment: CDR1 MNHEY and CDR2 SVGEGT. The ends lost 0 bases at V and 2 bases at J; junction bases unmatched: 10. The CDR3 has 18 amino acids. The CDR3 sequence: CASSYSTSGQGLNYGYTF. CDR3 DNA sequence: TGTGCCAGCAGTTACTCTACTTCGGGACAGGGACTAAACTATGGCTACACCTTC.

This clonotype was counted only a few times. This chain links TRBV5-6 with TRBJ2-3, with D perhaps TRBD1 (6 bases). The CDR3 sequence is 15 residues long. The germline V and J ends were trimmed by 2 bases and 2 bases, with 12 bases remaining between them. Germline assignment: CDR1 SGHDT and CDR2 YYEEEE. The CDR3 nucleotides are TGTGCCAGCAGCTTACAGGGTCTTATCACAGATACGCAGTATTTT. This gives the protein CASSLQGLITDTQYF.